There are a few counts of the clone carrying this T cell receptor (beta chain). Its antigen is not identified. This specimen belongs to a study of response to subunit inactivated influenza vaccine. In TCRdb, the RT-PCR reads were re-called with MiXCR into one record per CDR3 protein. The sample contains about 150,000 distinct CDR3 sequences, roughly 10% of which appear only once. Study outcomes and limitations: With each seasonal influenza vaccination, the authors suggested, few new T cells are recruited.

The source of this sequence is a man between 50 and 75 years old who received an inactivated influenza vaccine. The sample here was CD8+ T cells sorted from PBMCs, taken about 23 months after vaccination.

The CDR3 here is CASTLTGLVTDTQYF. The CDR3 DNA reads TGTGCCAGCACTCTGACAGGGTTAGTCACAGATACGCAGTATTTT. The chain has TRBV27 and TRBJ2-3; the match to TRBD1 covers 7 bases. Trimming took 7 bases from V and 2 from J; bases not matched to a gene: 9. The germline gives CDR1 MNHEY, CDR2 SMNVEV (reference sequence). The CDR3 covers 15 residues.